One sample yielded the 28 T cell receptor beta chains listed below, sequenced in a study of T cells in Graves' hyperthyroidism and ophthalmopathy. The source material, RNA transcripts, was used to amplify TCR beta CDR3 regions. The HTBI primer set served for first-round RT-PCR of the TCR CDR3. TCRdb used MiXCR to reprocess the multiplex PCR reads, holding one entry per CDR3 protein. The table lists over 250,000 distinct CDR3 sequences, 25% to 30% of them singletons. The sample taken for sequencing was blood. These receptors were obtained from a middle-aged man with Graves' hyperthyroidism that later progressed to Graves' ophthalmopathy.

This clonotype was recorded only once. The CDR3 protein is CSARPNRGPLSEQYF. The CDR3 nucleotides read TGCAGTGCTAGGCCTAACAGGGGACCCTTAAGCGAGCAGTACTTC. This chain uses TRBV20-1 with TRBJ2-7; 7 bases are shared with TRBD1. The ends lost 3 bases at V and 6 bases at J; junction bases unmatched: 14. Germline V gives CDR1 DFQATT, CDR2 SNEGSKA (reference sequence). This CDR3 has 15 residues.

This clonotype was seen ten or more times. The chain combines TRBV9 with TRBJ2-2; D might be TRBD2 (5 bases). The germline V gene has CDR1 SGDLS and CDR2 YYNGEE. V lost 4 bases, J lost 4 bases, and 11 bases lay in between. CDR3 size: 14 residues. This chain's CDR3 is CASSLRTGTGELFF. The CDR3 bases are TGTGCCAGCAGCCTGCGGACTGGCACCGGGGAGCTGTTTTTT.

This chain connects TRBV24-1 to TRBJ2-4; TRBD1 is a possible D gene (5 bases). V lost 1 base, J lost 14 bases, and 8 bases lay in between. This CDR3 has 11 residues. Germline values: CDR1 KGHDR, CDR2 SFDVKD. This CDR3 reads CATSDFQGKYF. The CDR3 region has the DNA TGTGCCACCAGTGATTTTCAGGGAAAGTACTTC.

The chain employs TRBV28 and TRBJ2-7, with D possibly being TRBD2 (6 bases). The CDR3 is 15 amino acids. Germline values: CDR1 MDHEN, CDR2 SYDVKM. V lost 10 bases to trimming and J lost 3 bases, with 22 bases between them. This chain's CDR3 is CATTVYTGEGYEQYF. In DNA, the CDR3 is TGTGCCACCACAGTTTATACGGGAGAGGGCTACGAGCAGTACTTC.

DNA for the CDR3: TGTGCCACCAGTGATTCACGACAGGGGTACTCTGGAAACACCATATATTTT. It specifies CATSDSRQGYSGNTIYF. The J gene is TRBJ1-3, the V gene TRBV24-1; 8 bases agree with TRBD1. The germline CDR1 and CDR2 sequences are KGHDR and SFDVKD. V lost 2 bases to trimming and J lost 0 bases; unmatched junction nucleotides: 5. The CDR3 is 17 amino acids.

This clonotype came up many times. CDR3 sequence: CASSLEWAPGQGRNQPQHF. The CDR3, as DNA: TGTGCCAGCAGCTTAGAATGGGCGCCGGGACAGGGGCGGAATCAGCCCCAGCATTTT. The rearrangement links TRBV7-8 to TRBJ1-5; 10 bases agree with TRBD1. The germline gives CDR1 SGHVS, CDR2 FQNEAQ. J was trimmed by 4 bases and V by 1 base; bases with no gene match: 13. CDR3 length: 19 amino acids. The full variable domain, rest sourced from reference TRBV7-8 and TRBJ1-5, is GAGVSQSPRYKVAKRGQDVALRCDPISGHVSLFWYQQALGQGPEFLTYFQNEAQLDKSGLPSDRFFAERPEGSVSTLKIQRTQQEDSAVYLCASSLEWAPGQGRNQPQHFGDGTRLSIL.

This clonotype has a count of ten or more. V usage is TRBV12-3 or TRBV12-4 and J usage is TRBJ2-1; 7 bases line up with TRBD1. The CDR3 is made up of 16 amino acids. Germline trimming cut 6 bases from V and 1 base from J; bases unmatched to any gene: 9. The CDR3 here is CASRTGIGESYNEQFF. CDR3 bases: TGTGCCAGCAGGACAGGGATTGGGGAGTCCTACAATGAGCAGTTCTTC.

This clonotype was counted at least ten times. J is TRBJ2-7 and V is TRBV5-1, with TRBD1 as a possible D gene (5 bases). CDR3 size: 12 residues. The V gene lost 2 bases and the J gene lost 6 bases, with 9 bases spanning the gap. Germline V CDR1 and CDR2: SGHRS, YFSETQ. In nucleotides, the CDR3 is TGCGCCAGCAGCTTCTCAGGGTCCGAGCAGTACTTC. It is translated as CASSFSGSEQYF.

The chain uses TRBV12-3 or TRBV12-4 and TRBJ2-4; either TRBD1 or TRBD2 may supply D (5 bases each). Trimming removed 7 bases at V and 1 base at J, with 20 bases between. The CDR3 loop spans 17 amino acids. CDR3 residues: CASNQQREWGAKNIQYF. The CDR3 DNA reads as TGTGCCAGCAATCAACAAAGGGAGTGGGGGGCCAAAAACATTCAGTACTTC.

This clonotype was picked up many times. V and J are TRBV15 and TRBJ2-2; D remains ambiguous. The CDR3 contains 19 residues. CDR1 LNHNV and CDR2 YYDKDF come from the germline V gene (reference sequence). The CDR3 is CGWANLLSVLEQNTGELFF. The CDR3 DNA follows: TGTGGTTGGGCGAATCTCCTCTCGGTTTTGGAACAGAACACCGGGGAGCTGTTTTTT.

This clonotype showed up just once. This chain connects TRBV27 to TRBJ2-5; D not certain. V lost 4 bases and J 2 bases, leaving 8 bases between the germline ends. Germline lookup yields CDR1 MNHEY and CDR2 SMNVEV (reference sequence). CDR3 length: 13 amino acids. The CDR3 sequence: CASSWLEQETQYF. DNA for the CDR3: TGTGCCAGCAGTTGGCTCGAACAAGAGACCCAGTACTTC.

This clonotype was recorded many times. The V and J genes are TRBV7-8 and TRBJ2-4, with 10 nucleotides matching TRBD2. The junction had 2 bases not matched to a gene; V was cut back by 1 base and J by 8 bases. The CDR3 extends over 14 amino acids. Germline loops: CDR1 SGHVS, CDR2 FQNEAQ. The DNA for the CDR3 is TGTGCCAGCAGCTTAGTTCTAGCGGGGGACATTCAGTACTTC. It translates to CASSLVLAGDIQYF.

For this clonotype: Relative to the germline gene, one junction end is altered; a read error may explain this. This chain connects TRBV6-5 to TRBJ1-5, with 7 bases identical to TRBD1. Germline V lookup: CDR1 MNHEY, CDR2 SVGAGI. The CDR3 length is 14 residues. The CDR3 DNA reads TGTGCCGGCAGTTACTCAGGGGGAGATCAGCCCCAGCATTTT. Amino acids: CAGSYSGGDQPQHF.

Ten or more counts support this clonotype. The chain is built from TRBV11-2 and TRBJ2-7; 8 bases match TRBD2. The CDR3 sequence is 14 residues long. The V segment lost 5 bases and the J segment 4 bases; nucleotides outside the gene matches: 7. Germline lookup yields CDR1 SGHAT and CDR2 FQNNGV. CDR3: CASSVPGLVYEQYF. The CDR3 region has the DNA TGTGCCAGCAGCGTCCCGGGACTAGTATACGAGCAGTACTTC.

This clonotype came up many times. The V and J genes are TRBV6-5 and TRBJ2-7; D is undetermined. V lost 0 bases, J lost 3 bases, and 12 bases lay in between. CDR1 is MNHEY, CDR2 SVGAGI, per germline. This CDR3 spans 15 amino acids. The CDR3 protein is CASSYSITEIYEQYF. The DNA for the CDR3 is TGTGCCAGCAGTTACTCGATAACAGAAATCTACGAGCAGTACTTC.

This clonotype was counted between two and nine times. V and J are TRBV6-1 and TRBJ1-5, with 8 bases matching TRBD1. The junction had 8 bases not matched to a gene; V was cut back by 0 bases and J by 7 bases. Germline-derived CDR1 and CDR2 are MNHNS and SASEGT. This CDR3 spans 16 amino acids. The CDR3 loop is CASSEAGPGGSQPQHF. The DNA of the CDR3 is TGTGCCAGCAGTGAAGCGGGGCCAGGGGGCAGCCAGCCCCAGCATTTT.

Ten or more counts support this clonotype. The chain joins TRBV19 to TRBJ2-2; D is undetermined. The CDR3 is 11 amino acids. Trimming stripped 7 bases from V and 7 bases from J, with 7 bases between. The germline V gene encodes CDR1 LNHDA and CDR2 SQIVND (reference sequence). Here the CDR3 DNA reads TGTGCCAGTACGCAGGTCGGGGAGCTGTTTTTT. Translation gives CASTQVGELFF.

The CDR3 sequence is CASRPTKGSGNTIYF. The DNA for the CDR3 is TGTGCCAGCAGACCTACGAAGGGGTCGGGAAACACCATATATTTT. This rearrangement joins TRBV28 to TRBJ1-3, with a tentative D call TRBD1 (5 bases). V was clipped by 6 bases and J by 4 bases, with 16 bases between them. This CDR3 has 15 amino acids. The germline V gene encodes CDR1 MDHEN and CDR2 SYDVKM.

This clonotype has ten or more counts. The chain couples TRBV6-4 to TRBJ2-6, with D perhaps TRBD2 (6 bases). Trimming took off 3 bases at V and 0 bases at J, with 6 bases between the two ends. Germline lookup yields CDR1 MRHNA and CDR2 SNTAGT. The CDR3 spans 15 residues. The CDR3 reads CASSETSSGANVLTF. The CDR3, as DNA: TGTGCCAGCAGTGAGACTAGCTCTGGGGCCAACGTCCTGACTTTC.

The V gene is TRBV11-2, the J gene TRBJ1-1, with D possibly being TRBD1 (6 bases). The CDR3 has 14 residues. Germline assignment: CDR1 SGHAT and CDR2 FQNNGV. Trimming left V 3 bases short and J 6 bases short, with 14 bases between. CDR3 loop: CASSFTGQGSEAFF. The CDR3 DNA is TGTGCCAGCAGCTTCACGGGGCAGGGGTCTGAAGCTTTCTTT.

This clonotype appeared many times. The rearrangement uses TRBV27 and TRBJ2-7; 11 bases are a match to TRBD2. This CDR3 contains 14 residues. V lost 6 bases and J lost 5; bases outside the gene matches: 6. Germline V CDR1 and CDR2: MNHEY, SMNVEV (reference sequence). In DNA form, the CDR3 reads TGTGCCAGCAGCTTACTAGCGGGAGCCCACGAGCAGTACTTC. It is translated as CASSLLAGAHEQYF.

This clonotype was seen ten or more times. In DNA form, the CDR3 reads TGTGCCAGCAGTCTCACCGGGGAAAATTCACCCCTCCACTTT. It translates to CASSLTGENSPLHF. V is TRBV12-3 or TRBV12-4 and J is TRBJ1-6; D is undetermined. The CDR3 is made up of 14 amino acids. V gave up 5 bases and J gave up 7 bases, with 12 bases separating them.

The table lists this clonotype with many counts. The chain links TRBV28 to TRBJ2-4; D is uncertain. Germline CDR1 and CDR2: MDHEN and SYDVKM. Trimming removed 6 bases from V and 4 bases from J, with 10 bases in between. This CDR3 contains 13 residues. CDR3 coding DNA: TGTGCCAGCAGCCTCGACATTAAAAACATTCAGTACTTC. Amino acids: CASSLDIKNIQYF.

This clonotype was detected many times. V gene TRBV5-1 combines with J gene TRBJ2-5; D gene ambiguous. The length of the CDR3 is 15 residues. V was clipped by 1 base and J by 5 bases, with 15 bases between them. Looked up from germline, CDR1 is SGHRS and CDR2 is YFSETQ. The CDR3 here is CASSLLGPERETQYF. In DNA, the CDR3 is TGCGCCAGCAGCTTGTTGGGTCCGGAGAGGGAGACCCAGTACTTC.

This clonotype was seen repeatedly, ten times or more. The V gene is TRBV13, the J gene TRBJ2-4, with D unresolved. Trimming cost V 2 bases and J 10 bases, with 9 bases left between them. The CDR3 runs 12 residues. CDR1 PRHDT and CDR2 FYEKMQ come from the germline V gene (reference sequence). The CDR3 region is CASSLRSKIQYF. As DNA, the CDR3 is TGTGCCAGCAGCTTAAGGTCCAAGATTCAGTACTTC.

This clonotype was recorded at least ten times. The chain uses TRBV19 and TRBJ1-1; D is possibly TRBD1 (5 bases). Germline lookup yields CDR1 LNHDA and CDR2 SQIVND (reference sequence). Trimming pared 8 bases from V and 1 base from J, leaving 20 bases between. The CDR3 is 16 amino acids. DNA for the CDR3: TGTGCCAGTGGCGGTCAACCGGGACGCAGGAACACTGAAGCTTTCTTT. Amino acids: CASGGQPGRRNTEAFF.

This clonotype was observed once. CDR3 nucleotide sequence: TGTGCCAGCAGACCTCACTCGGGATCGAACACTGAAGCTTTCTTT. Protein: CASRPHSGSNTEAFF. The rearrangement links TRBV27 to TRBJ1-1; D call uncertain. Per germline, CDR1 MNHEY and CDR2 SMNVEV (reference sequence). V was shortened by 6 bases and J by 1 base, with 15 bases between the two germline ends. The CDR3 runs to 15 residues.

Here the CDR3 DNA reads TGTGCCAGCAGGTGGGGGGGACCTAACTATGGCTACACCTTC. Encoded protein: CASRWGGPNYGYTF. V and J are TRBV2 and TRBJ1-2; weak D call: TRBD1 (5 bases). CDR1 is SNHLY and CDR2 is FYNNEI in the germline V gene. CDR3 length: 14 amino acids. Trimming cost V 6 bases and J 0 bases, with 11 bases left between them.